This TCR beta chain stems from a study of radiotherapy plus CTLA-4 blockade in lung cancer. Findings and caveats of the study: How blood T cell clones changed early, along with interferon-beta, reportedly forecast response best. Clones of tumor-derived TCRs expanded in blood after radiotherapy plus ipilimumab.

This clone was counted between two and nine times. No antigen is known for it. Trimming took 1 base from V and 3 from J; bases not matched to a gene: 15. There are 18 residues in the CDR3. Per germline, CDR1 SGHVS and CDR2 FNYEAQ. Using immunoSEQ multiplex PCR, the repertoire was profiled, and TCRdb retains in-frame clones only, with some absent. The repertoire consists of about 87,000 clones, with around 86% occurring once and the leading ten covering 16%. In chemo-refractory metastatic non-small-cell lung cancer, patients got ipilimumab CTLA-4 blockade together with focal radiation. The clonotype originates from a human donor with non-small cell lung cancer that progressed on radiotherapy plus ipilimumab. The sequencing here drew on peripheral blood, taken from a patient treated with radiotherapy plus ipilimumab. The V call is TRBV7-6, the J call TRBJ2-7; 7 bases are shared with TRBD2. Here the CDR3 reads CASSLGRGAGVGDYEQYF. The CDR3 nucleotides are TGTGCCAGCAGCTTAGGTAGAGGGGCGGGAGTGGGCGACTACGAGCAGTACTTC.